This record looks at one T cell receptor beta chain sequence and its context. Its antigen remains unidentified. The data were taken from a study of cytomegalovirus exposure and HLA in healthy donors. Use of 60 Vbeta and 13 Jbeta primers characterized the PCR. Here immunoSEQ multiplex PCR was the method, and the copy in TCRdb shows in-frame clones only, minus some. The data show 140,000 to 150,000 clones, under 85% seen once. The study, taken as a whole, reports: Analysis was carried out at a later point, and it linked a missense DCLRE1C variant to TCR beta V- and J-gene trimming. Specificity of three CMV-associated chains for CMV antigens was verified in vitro.

The CDR3 contains 17 residues. Germline values: CDR1 MGHRA, CDR2 YSYEKL. V lost 3 bases and J 4 bases, leaving 21 bases between the germline ends. The chain has TRBV4-1 and TRBJ2-5; D may be TRBD2 (6 bases). The sequence was collected from a woman in her 40s in good health and CMV-seropositive. Sequenced sample: PBMCs. The CDR3 bases are TGCGCCAGCAGCCAGGCCGGACTACGTGGAGAATCAGAGACCCAGTACTTC. It yields the protein CASSQAGLRGESETQYF.